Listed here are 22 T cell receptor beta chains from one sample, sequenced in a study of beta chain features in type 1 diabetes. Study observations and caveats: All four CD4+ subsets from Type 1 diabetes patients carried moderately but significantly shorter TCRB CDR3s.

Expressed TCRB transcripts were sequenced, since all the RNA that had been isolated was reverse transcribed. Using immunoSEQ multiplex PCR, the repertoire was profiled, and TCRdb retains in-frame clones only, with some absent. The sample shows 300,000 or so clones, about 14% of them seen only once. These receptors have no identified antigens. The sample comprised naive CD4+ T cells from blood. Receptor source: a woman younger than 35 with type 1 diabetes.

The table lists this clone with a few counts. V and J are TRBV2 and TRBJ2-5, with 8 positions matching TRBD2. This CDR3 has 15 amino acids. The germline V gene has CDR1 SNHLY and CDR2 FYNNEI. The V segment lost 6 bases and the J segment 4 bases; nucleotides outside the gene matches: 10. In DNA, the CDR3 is TGTGCCAGCAGCCCGAGCGGGAGAAGGGGAGAGACCCAGTACTTC. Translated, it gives CASSPSGRRGETQYF.

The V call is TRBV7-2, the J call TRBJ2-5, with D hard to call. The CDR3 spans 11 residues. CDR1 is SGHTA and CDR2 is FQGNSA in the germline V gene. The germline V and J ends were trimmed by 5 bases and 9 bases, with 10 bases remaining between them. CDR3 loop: CASSPREAQYF. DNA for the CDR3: TGTGCCAGCAGCCCACGTGAGGCCCAGTACTTC.

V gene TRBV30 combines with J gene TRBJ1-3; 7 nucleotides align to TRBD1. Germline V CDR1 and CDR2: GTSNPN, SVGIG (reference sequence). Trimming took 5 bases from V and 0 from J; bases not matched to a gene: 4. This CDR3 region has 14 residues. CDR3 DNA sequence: TGTGCCTGGGACAGGGCTTACTCTGGAAACACCATATATTTT. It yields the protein CAWDRAYSGNTIYF.

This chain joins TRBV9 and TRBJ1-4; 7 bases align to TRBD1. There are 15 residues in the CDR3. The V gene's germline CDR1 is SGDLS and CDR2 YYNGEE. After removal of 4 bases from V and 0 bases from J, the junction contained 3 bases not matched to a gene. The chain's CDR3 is CASSRDRSTNEKLFF. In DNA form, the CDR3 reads TGTGCCAGCAGCCGGGACAGATCAACTAATGAAAAACTGTTTTTT.

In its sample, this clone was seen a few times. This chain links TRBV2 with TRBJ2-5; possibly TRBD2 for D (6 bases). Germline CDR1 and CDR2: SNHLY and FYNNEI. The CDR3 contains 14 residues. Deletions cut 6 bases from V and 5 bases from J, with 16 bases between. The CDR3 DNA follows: TGTGCCAGCAGGCCGTCTACCCGGGGGGAGACCCAGTACTTC. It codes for CASRPSTRGETQYF.

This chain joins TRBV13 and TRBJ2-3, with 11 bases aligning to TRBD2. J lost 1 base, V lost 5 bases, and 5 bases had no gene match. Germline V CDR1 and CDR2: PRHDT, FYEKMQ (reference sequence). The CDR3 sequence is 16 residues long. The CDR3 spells CASSGLAGGGTDTQYF. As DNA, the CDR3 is TGTGCCAGCAGCGGTCTAGCGGGAGGAGGCACAGATACGCAGTATTTT. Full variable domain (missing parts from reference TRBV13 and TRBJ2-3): AAGVIQSPRHLIKEKRETATLKCYPIPRHDTVYWYQQGPGQDPQFLISFYEKMQSDKGSIPDRFSAQQFSDYHSELNMSSLELGDSALYFCASSGLAGGGTDTQYFGPGTRLTVL.

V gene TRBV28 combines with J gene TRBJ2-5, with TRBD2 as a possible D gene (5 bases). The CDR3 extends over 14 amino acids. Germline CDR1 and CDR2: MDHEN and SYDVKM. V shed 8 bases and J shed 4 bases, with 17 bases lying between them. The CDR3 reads CASSSNVRGETQYF. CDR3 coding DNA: TGTGCCAGCTCCTCTAACGTCCGGGGAGAGACCCAGTACTTC.

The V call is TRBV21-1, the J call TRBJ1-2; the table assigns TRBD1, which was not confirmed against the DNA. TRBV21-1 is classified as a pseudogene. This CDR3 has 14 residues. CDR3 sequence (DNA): TGTGCCAGCAGCAAAGGGACAGGGGACTATGGCTACACCTTC. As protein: CASSKGTGDYGYTF.

This CDR3 reads CASSQGLGAPYEQYV. The CDR3 DNA reads as TGCGCCAGCAGCCAAGGGCTAGGGGCACCCTACGAGCAGTACGTC. This chain uses TRBV4-3 with TRBJ2-7, with D maybe TRBD1 (5 bases). V was trimmed by 1 base and J by 2 bases, leaving 12 bases between them. The length of the CDR3 is 15 residues. From germline, CDR1 is LGHNA and CDR2 YSLEER.

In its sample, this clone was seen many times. The chain's CDR3 is CASSQSVAGDYEQYF. CDR3 nucleotide sequence: TGCGCCAGCAGTCAATCGGTGGCAGGCGACTACGAGCAGTACTTC. This chain uses TRBV23-1 with TRBJ2-7; no definite D call. TRBV23-1 falls under the ORF class, with uncertain function. The V and J ends lost 0 bases and 3 bases respectively, with 12 bases between them. The CDR3 totals 15 residues.

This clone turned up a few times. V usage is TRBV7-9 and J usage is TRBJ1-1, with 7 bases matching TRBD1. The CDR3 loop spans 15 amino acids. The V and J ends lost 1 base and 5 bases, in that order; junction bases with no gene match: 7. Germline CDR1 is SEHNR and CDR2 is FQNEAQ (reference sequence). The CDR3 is CASSLVPTGNTEAFF. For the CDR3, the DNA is TGTGCCAGCAGCTTAGTCCCGACAGGGAATACTGAAGCTTTCTTT.

The CDR3 loop reads CASSLIPGQGVYTF. CDR3 in DNA: TGTGCCAGCAGTTTAATCCCGGGACAGGGAGTCTACACCTTC. V usage is TRBV27 and J usage is TRBJ1-2; 9 positions match TRBD1. CDR1 and CDR2 (germline): MNHEY, SMNVEV (reference sequence). The CDR3 consists of 14 residues. The V gene end was trimmed by 2 bases and the J gene end by 10 bases; junction bases not matched to a gene: 8.

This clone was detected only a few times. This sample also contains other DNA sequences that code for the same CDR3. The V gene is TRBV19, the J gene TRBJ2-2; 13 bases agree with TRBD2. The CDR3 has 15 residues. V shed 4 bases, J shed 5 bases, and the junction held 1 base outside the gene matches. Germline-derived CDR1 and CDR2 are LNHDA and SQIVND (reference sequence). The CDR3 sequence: CASSTGLAGTGELFF. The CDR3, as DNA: TGTGCCAGTAGTACGGGACTAGCGGGAACCGGGGAGCTGTTTTTT.

The CDR3 here is CASSWARRGQETQYF. For the CDR3, the DNA is TGTGCCAGTAGTTGGGCTAGACGGGGCCAAGAGACCCAGTACTTC. The rearrangement uses TRBV19 and TRBJ2-5; a weak D match, TRBD2 (5 bases). Germline lookup yields CDR1 LNHDA and CDR2 SQIVND (reference sequence). V was trimmed by 5 bases and J by 1 base, leaving 14 bases between them. The CDR3 has 15 amino acids.

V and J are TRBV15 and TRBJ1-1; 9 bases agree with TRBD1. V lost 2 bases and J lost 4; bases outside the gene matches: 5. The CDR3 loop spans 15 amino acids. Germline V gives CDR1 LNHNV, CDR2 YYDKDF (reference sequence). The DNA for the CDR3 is TGTGCCACCAGCAGATGGGACAGGGACAGCACTGAAGCTTTCTTT. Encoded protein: CATSRWDRDSTEAFF.

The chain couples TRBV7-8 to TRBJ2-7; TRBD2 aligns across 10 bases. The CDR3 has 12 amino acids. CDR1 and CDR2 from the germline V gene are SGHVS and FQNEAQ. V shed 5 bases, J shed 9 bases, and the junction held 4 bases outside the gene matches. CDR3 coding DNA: TGTGCCAGCAGCCTACTAGCGGGATTGCAGTACGTC. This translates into CASSLLAGLQYV.

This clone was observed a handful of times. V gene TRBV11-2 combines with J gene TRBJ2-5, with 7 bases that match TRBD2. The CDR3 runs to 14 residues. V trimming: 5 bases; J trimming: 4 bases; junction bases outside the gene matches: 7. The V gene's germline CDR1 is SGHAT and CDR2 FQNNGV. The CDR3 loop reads CASSPTGGLETQYF. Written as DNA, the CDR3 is TGTGCCAGCAGCCCCACGGGAGGTTTAGAGACCCAGTACTTC.

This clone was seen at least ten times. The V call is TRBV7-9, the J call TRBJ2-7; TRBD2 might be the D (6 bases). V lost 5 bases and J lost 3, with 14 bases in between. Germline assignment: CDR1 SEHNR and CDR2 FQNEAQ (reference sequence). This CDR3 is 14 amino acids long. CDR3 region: CASSDRELNYEQYF. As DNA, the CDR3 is TGTGCCAGCAGCGACCGGGAGCTAAACTACGAGCAGTACTTC.

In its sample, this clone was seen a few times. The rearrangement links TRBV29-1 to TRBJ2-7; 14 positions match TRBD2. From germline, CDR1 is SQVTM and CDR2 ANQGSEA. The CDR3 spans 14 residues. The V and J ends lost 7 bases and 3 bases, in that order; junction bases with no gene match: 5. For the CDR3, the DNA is TGCAGCGCCCGGACTAGCGGGAGGATCTACGAGCAGTACTTC. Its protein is CSARTSGRIYEQYF.

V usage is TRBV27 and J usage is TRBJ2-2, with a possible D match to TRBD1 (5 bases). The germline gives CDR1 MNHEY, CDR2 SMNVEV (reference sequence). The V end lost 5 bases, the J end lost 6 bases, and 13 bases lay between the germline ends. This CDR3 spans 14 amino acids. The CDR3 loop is CASSMGSGSGELFF. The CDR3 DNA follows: TGTGCCAGCAGTATGGGGTCAGGGTCCGGGGAGCTGTTTTTT.

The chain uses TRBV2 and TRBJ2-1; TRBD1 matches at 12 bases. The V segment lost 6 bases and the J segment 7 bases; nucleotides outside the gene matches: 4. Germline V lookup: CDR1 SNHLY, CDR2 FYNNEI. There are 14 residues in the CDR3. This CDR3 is CASRGQGARNEQFF. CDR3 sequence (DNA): TGTGCCAGCAGGGGACAGGGGGCGAGGAATGAGCAGTTCTTC. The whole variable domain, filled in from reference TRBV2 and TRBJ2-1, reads EPEVTQTPSHQVTQMGQEVILRCVPISNHLYFYWYRQILGQKVEFLVSFYNNEISEKSEIFDDQFSVERPDGSNFTLKIRSTKLEDSAMYFCASRGQGARNEQFFGPGTRLTVL.

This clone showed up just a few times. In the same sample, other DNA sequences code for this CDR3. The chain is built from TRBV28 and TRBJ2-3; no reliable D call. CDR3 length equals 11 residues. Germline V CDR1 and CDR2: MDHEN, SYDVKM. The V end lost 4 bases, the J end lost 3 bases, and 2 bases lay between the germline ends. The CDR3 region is CASSSTDTQYF. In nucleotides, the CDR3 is TGTGCCAGCAGTTCGACAGATACGCAGTATTTT.